This is a list of T cell receptor beta chains from one sample in a study of tumor-infiltrating lymphocytes in localized non-small cell lung cancer. The protocol was immunoSEQ multiplex PCR, while the TCRdb copy is restricted to in-frame clones and leaves out a portion. This sample has approximately 13,000 clones, with approximately 79% found just once. The sample taken for sequencing was lung tumor tissue. The receptors were gathered from a human donor with non-small cell lung cancer. Each CDR3 is given with its conserved first and last residue. D genes are given only for firm matches. The size field is filled for only some rows; it gives once, few, many or a size class.

j_gene	abundance	d_gene	v_gene	CDR3nt	CDR3aa
TRBJ2-6	-	-	TRBV5-1	TGCGCCAGCAGCCCCGGAAGCTCTGGGGCCAACGTCCTGACTTTC	CASSPGSSGANVLTF
TRBJ2-7	-	TRBD1	TRBV4-3	TGCGCCAGCAGCCAAGATCGCGTGACAGGGTTTTACGAGCAGTACTTC	CASSQDRVTGFYEQYF
TRBJ2-3	few	-	TRBV6-5	TGTGCCAGCAGGCCGGACAGCACAGATACGCAGTATTTT	CASRPDSTDTQYF
TRBJ1-2	few	-	TRBV30	TGTGCCTGGAGTGTAGGTAAAGGAAACTATGGCTACACCTTC	CAWSVGKGNYGYTF
TRBJ1-1	-	-	TRBV28	TGTGCCAGCAGACGGGAGGCCAACACTGAAGCTTTCTTT	CASRREANTEAFF
TRBJ1-4	few	TRBD1	TRBV18	TGTGCCAGCTCATCCTCGGACAGGAGTAATGAAAAACTGTTTTTT	CASSSSDRSNEKLFF
TRBJ1-3	-	-	TRBV7-2	TGTGCCAGCAGCTTAGGGCCCTCACCAGGAAACACCATATATTTT	CASSLGPSPGNTIYF
TRBJ1-2	-	-	TRBV28	TGTGCCAGCAGTCCCTGGGACGGACGTAACTATGGCTACACCTTC	CASSPWDGRNYGYTF
TRBJ1-1	-	-	TRBV27	TGTGCCAGCAGCCGGAGGCAACACACTGAAGCTTTCTTT	CASSRRQHTEAFF
TRBJ1-1	-	-	TRBV6-1	TGTGCCAGCTTAATCACCGAAGCTTTCTTT	CASLITEAFF
TRBJ2-7	few	TRBD1	TRBV6-6	TGTGCCAGCCTTGACAGGGGCGGAACCTACGAGCAGTACTTC	CASLDRGGTYEQYF
TRBJ2-5	few	TRBD2	TRBV7-7	TGTGCTAGCAGCTTAGCCGTTGGGCTAGCGGGAGACACCCAGTACTTC	CASSLAVGLAGDTQYF
TRBJ2-7	-	-	TRBV7-8	TGTGCCAGCGGCACAGCCCGGAACAGCGAGCAGTACTTC	CASGTARNSEQYF
TRBJ2-7	medium-sized	-	TRBV7-9	TGTGCCAGCATCGGCTCCTACGAGCAGTACTTC	CASIGSYEQYF
TRBJ2-1	-	TRBD2	TRBV5-1	TGCGCCAGCAGCTTCTTCGCGGGGGGGCGAGGATACAATGAGCAGTTCTTC	CASSFFAGGRGYNEQFF
TRBJ1-2	-	-	TRBV5-1	TGCGCCAGCAGCTTGGACGGGGGGGTAGCTAACTATGGCTACACCTTC	CASSLDGGVANYGYTF
TRBJ1-1	once	-	TRBV19	TGTGCCAGTAGTAAGACTTTCAACACTGAAGCTTTCTTT	CASSKTFNTEAFF
TRBJ2-4	few	TRBD2	TRBV28	TGTGCCAGCACCACTAGGACTAGTGTTCAGTACTTC	CASTTRTSVQYF
TRBJ1-2	-	-	TRBV28	TGTGCCAGCCCCCCGAGATCCACCCCACCCTACTATGGCTACACCTTC	CASPPRSTPPYYGYTF
TRBJ2-5	-	TRBD1	TRBV5-5	TGTGCCAGCACCCCGAGGGGGCGGGAGACCCAGTACTTC	CASTPRGRETQYF
TRBJ2-2	-	-	TRBV14	TGTGCCAGCAGCCCCAGAAGGATGCTGGGTGCCGGGGAGCTGTTTTTT	CASSPRRMLGAGELFF
TRBJ1-5	-	-	TRBV19	TGTGCCAGTAAGTCAGGGAGAGCTTATCAGCCCCAGCATTTT	CASKSGRAYQPQHF
TRBJ2-3	few	-	TRBV5-4	TGTGCCAGCAGCTCCATAGAACTAAGGAATACGCAGTATTTT	CASSSIELRNTQYF
TRBJ1-2	-	-	TRBV19	TGTGCCAGTAGTATAGATCATCTTTCTCCCCCCCTGAACTATGGCTACACCTTC	CASSIDHLSPPLNYGYTF
TRBJ1-1	-	-	TRBV20-1	TGCAGTGCTGACTTAGTTGAAGCTTTCTTT	CSADLVEAFF
TRBJ2-3	-	-	TRBV2	TGTGCCGGGAAGGGAGTGACAGATACGCAGTATTTT	CAGKGVTDTQYF
TRBJ2-5	-	TRBD2	TRBV7-2	TGTGCCAGCAGCTTTTTGGGGGGGGACCAAGAGACCCAGTACTTC	CASSFLGGDQETQYF
TRBJ1-2	-	TRBD1	TRBV2	TGTGCCAGCCCCACAGGGGAGGTTTTGGGCTATGGCTACACCTTC	CASPTGEVLGYGYTF
TRBJ1-1	-	-	TRBV7-2	TGTGCCAGCAGCTTAGTACCCGACATTGAAGCTTTCTTT	CASSLVPDIEAFF